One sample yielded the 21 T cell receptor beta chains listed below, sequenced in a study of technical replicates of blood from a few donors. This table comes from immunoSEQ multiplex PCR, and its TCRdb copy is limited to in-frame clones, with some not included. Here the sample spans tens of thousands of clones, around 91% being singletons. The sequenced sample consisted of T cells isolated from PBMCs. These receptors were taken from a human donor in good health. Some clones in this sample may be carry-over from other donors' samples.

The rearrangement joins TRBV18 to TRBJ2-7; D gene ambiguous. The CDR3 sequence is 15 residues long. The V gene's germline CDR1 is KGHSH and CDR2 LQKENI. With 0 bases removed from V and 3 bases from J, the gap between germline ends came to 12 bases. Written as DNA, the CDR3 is TGTGCCAGCTCACCACCCGGCTGGGCGAACTACGAGCAGTACTTC. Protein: CASSPPGWANYEQYF.

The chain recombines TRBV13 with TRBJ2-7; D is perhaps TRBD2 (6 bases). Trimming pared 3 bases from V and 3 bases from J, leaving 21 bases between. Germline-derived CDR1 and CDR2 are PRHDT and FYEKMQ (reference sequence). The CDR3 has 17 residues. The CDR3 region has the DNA TGTGCCAGCAGCTTCTCCGGGTTGGGGGGAGAAAACTACGAGCAGTACTTC. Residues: CASSFSGLGGENYEQYF.

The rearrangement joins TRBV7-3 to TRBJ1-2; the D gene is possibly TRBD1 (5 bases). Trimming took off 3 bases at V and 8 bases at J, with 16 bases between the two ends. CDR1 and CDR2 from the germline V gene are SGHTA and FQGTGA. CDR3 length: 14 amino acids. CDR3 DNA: TGTGCCAGCAGCTTGAGCGGCGGGGCGAGCGGCTACACCTTC. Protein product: CASSLSGGASGYTF.

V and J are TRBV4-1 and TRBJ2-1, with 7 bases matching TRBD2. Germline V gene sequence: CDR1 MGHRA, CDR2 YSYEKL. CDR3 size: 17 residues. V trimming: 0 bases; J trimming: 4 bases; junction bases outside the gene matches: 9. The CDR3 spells CASSQDLEAGPYNEQFF. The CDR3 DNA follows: TGCGCCAGCAGCCAAGATTTAGAAGCGGGACCTTACAATGAGCAGTTCTTC.

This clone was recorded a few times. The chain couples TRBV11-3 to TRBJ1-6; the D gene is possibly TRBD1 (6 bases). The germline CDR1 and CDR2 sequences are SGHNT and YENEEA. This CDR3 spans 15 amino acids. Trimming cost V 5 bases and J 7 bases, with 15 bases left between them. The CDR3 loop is CASSPLGHRNSPLHF. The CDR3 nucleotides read TGTGCCAGCAGCCCATTGGGACATAGAAATTCACCCCTCCACTTT.

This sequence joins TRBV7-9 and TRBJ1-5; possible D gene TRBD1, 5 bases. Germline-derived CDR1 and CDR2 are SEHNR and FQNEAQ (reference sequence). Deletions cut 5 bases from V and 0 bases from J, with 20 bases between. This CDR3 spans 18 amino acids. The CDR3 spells CASSLHNRWTRSNQPQHF. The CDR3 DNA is TGTGCCAGCAGCCTACACAACCGTTGGACACGTAGCAATCAGCCCCAGCATTTT.

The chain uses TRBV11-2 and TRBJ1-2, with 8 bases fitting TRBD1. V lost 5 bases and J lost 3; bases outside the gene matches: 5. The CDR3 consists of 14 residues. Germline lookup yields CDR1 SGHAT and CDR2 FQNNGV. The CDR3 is CASSHPTGDYGYTF. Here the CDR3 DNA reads TGTGCCAGCAGCCACCCGACAGGGGACTATGGCTACACCTTC.

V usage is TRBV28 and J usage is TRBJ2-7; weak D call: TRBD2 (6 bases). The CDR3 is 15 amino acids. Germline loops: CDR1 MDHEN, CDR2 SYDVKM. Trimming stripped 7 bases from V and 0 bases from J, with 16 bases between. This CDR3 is CASTTVAELSYEQYF. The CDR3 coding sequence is TGTGCCAGCACTACTGTAGCGGAACTCTCCTACGAGCAGTACTTC.

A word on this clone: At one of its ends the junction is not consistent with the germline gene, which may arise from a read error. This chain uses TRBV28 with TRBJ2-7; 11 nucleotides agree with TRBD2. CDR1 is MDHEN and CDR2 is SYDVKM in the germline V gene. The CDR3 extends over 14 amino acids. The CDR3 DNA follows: TGTACCAGCAGTACTAGCGGGAGAATCCACGAGCAGTACTTC. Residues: CTSSTSGRIHEQYF.

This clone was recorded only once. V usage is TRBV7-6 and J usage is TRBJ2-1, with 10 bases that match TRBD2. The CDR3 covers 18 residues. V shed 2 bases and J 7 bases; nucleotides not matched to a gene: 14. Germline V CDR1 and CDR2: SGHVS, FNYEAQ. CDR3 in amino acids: CASSLLGLRLAGVNEQFF. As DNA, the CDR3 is TGTGCCAGCAGCTTATTGGGGTTGAGGCTAGCGGGGGTAAATGAGCAGTTCTTC.

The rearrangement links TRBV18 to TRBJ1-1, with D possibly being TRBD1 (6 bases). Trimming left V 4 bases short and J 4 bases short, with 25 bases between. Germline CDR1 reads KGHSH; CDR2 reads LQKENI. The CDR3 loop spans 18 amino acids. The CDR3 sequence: CASSRDVGQTLHGTEAFF. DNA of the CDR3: TGTGCCAGCTCACGGGACGTAGGACAGACTCTTCATGGCACTGAAGCTTTCTTT. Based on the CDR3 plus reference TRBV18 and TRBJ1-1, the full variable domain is NAGVMQNPRHLVRRRGQEARLRCSPMKGHSHVYWYRQLPEEGLKFMVYLQKENIIDESGMPKERFSAEFPKEGPSILRIQQVVRGDSAAYFCASSRDVGQTLHGTEAFFGQGTRLTVV.

This CDR3 reads CASSIEGWTGSPKNIQYF. The CDR3 DNA is TGTGCCAGTAGTATAGAGGGGTGGACAGGCTCACCGAAAAACATTCAGTACTTC. The chain joins TRBV19 to TRBJ2-4, with 7 nucleotides matching TRBD1. CDR1 LNHDA and CDR2 SQIVND come from the germline V gene (reference sequence). The V and J ends lost 0 bases and 4 bases, in that order; junction bases with no gene match: 12. This CDR3 has 18 residues. The whole variable domain, filled in from reference TRBV19 and TRBJ2-4, reads DGGITQSPKYLFRKEGQNVTLSCEQNLNHDAMYWYRQDPGQGLRLIYYSQIVNDFQKGDIAEGYSVSREKKESFPLTVTSAQKNPTAFYLCASSIEGWTGSPKNIQYFGAGTRLSVL.

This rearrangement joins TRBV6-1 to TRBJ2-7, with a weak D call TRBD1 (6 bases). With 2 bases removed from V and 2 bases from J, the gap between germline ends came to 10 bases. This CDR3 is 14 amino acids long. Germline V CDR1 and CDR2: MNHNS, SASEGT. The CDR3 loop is CASSERDKAYEQYF. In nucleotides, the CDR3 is TGTGCCAGCAGTGAACGGGACAAGGCCTACGAGCAGTACTTC.

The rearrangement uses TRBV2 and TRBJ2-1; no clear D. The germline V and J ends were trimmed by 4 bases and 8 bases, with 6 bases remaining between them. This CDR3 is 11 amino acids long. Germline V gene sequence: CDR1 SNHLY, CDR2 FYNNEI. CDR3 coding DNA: TGTGCCAGCAGTGTGGCTGATGAGCAGTTCTTC. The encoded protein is CASSVADEQFF.

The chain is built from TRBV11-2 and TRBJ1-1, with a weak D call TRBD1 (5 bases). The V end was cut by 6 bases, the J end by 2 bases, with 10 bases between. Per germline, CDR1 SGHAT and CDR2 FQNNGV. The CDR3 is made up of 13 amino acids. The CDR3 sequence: CASSTQGNTEAFF. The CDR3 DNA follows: TGTGCCAGCAGTACTCAGGGAAACACTGAAGCTTTCTTT.

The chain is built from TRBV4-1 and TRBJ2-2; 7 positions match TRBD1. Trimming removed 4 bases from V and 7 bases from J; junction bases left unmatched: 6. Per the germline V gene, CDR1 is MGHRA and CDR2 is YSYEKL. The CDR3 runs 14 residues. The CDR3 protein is CASSLEGAVGELFF. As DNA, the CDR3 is TGCGCCAGCAGCCTCGAGGGGGCGGTCGGGGAGCTGTTTTTT.

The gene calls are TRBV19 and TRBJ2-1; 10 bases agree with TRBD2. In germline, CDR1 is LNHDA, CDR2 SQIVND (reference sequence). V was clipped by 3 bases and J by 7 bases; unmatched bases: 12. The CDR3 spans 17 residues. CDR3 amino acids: CASSISSSGGLTNEQFF. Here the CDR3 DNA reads TGTGCCAGTAGTATCTCGTCTAGCGGGGGCCTCACTAATGAGCAGTTCTTC.

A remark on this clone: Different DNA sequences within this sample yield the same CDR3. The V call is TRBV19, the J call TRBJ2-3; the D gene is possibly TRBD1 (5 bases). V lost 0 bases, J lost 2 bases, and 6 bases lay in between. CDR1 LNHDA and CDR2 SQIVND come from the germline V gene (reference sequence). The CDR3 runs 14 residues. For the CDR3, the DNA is TGTGCCAGTAGTATAGACAGGGCCACAGATACGCAGTATTTT. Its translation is CASSIDRATDTQYF.

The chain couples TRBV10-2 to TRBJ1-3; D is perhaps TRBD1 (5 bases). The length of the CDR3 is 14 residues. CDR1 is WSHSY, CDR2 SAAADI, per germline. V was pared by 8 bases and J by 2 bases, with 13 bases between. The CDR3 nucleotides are TGCGCCAGCGTGGGGCAGGTTGCTGGAAACACCATATATTTT. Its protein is CASVGQVAGNTIYF.

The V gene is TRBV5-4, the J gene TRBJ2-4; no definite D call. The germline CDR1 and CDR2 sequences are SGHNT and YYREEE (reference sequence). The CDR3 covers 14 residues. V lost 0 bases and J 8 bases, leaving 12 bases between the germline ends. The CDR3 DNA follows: TGTGCCAGCAGCTTGGATTGGTCCCGGGACATTCAGTACTTC. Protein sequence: CASSLDWSRDIQYF.

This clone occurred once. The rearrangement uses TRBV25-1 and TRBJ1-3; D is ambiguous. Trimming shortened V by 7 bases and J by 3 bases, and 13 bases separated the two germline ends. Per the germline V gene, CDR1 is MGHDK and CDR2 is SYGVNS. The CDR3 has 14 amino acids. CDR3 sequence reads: CASTTAGFGNTIYF. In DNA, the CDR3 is TGTGCCAGCACCACCGCGGGATTTGGAAACACCATATATTTT.